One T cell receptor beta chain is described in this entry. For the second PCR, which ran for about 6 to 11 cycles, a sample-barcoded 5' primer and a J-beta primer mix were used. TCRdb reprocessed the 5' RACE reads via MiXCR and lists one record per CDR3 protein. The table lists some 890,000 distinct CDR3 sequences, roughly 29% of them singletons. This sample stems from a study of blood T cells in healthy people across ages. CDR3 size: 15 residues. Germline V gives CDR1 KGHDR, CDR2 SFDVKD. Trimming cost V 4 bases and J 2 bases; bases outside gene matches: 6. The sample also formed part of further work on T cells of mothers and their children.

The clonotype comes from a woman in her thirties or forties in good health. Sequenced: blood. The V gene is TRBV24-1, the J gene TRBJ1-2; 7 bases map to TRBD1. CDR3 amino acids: CATSEGGGWNYGYTF. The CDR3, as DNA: TGTGCCACCAGTGAGGGAGGGGGCTGGAACTATGGCTACACCTTC.